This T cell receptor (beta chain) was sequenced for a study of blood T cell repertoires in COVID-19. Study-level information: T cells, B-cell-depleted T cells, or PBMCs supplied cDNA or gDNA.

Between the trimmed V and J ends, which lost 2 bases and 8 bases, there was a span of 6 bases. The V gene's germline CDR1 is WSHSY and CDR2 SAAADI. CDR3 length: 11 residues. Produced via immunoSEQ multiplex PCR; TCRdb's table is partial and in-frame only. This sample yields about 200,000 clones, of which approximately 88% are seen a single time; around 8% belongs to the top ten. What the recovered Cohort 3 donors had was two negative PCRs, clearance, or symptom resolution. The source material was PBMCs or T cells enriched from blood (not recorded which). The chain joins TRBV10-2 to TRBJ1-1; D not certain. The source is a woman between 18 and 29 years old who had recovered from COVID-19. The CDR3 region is CASSEGQEAFF. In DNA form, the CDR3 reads TGCGCCAGCAGTGAGGGTCAGGAAGCTTTCTTT.